The present entry profiles one T cell receptor (beta chain) with its context. Its antigen remains unknown. Treatment here: oral pan-JAK inhibitor, 5-10 mg twice daily. It was cDNA, reverse transcribed from extracted RNA, that served as the sequencing template. Here immunoSEQ multiplex PCR was the method, and the copy in TCRdb shows in-frame clones only, minus some. The repertoire holds about 300,000 clones, with 55% to 75% as singletons. The record originates from a study of CD8+ T cells in alopecia areata. Study at large: Treated patients swallowed 5 to 10 mg of oral tofacitinib twice daily.

General study findings and limits: Scalp sequencing also captures normal skin's resident alphabeta T cells.

V was clipped by 0 bases and J by 9 bases; unmatched bases: 4. Germline values: CDR1 LNHNV, CDR2 YYDKDF (reference sequence). There are 14 residues in the CDR3. Here the sequenced sample was CD4+ T cells sorted from blood, taken at week 24, from a patient treated with tofacitinib. The genes are TRBV15 and TRBJ2-1; TRBD2 matches 8 bases. This clonotype originated in a human donor with alopecia areata. The CDR3 nucleotides are TGTGCCACCAGCAGAGATCGGGCGGGGGGTGAGCAGTTCTTC. Protein sequence: CATSRDRAGGEQFF.